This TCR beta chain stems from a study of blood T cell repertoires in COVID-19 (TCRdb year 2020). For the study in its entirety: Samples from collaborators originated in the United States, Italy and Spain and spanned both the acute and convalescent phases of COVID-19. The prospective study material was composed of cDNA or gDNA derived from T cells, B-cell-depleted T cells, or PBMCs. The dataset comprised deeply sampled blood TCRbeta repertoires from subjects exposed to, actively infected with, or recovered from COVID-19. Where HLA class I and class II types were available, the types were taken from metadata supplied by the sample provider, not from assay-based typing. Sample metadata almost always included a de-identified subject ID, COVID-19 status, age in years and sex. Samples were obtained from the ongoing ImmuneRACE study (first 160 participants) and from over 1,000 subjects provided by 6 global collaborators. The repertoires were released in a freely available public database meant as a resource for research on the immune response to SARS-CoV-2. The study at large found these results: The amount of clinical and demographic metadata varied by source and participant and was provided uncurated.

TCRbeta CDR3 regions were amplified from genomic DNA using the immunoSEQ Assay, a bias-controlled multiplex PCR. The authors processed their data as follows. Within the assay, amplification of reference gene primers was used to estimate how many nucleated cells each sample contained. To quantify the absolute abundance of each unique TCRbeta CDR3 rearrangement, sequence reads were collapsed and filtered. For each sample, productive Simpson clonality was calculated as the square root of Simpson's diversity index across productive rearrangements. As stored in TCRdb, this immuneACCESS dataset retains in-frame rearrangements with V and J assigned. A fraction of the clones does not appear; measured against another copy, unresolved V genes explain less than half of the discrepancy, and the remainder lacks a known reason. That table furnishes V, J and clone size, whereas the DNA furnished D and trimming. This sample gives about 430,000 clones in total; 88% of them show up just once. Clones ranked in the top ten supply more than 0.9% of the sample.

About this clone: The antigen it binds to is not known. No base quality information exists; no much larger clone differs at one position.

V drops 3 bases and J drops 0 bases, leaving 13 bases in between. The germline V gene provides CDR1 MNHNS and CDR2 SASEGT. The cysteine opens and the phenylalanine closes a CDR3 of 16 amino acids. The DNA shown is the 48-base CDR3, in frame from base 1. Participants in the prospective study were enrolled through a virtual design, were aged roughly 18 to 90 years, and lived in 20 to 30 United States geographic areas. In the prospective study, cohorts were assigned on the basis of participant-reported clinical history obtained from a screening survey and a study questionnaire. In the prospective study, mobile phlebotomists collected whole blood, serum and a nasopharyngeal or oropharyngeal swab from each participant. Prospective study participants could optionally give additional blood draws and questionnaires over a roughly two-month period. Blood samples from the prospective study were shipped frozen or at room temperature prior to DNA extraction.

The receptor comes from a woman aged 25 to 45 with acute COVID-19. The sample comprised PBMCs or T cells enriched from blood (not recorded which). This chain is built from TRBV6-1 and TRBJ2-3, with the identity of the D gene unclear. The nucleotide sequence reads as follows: TGTGCCAGCAGTGATCACACCCCCTCCAGCACAGATACGCAGTATTTT. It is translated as CASSDHTPSSTDTQYF.